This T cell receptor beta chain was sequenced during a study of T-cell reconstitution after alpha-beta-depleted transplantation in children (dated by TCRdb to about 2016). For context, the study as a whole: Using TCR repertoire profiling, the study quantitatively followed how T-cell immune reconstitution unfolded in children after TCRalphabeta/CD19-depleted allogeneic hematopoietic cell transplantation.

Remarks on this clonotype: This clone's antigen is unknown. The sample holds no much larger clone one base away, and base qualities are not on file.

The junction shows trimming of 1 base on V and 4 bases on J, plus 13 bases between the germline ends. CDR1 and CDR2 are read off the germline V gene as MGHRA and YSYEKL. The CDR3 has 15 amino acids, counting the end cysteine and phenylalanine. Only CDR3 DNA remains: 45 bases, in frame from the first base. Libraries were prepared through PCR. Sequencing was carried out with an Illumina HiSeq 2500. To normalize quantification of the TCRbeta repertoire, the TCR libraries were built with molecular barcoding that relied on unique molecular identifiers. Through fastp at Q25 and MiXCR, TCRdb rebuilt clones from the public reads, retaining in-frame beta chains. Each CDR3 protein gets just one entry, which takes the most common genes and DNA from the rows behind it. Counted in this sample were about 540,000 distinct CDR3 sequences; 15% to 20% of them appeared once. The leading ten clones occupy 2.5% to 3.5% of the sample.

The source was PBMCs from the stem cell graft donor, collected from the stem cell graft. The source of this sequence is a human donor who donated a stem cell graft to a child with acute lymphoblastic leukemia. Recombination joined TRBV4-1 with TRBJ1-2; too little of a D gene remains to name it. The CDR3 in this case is CASSQVGGLGYGYTF. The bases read TGCGCCAGCAGCCAAGTTGGAGGACTAGGCTATGGCTACACCTTC.